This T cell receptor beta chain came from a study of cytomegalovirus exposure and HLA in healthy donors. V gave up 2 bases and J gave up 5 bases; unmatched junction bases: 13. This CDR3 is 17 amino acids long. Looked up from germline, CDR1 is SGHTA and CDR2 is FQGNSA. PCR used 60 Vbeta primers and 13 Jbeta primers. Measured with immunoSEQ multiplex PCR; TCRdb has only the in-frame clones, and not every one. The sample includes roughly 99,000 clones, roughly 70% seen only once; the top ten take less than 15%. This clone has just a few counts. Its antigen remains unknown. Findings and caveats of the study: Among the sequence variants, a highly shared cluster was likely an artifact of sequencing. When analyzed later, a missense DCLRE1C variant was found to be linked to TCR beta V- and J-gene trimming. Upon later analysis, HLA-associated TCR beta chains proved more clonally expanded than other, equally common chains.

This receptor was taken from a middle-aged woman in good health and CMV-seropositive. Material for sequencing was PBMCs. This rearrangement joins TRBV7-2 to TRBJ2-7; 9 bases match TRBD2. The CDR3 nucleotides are TGTGCCAGCAGCTTACAGGGTGGCGGGGGGGCGAACCACGAGCAGTACTTC. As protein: CASSLQGGGGANHEQYF.